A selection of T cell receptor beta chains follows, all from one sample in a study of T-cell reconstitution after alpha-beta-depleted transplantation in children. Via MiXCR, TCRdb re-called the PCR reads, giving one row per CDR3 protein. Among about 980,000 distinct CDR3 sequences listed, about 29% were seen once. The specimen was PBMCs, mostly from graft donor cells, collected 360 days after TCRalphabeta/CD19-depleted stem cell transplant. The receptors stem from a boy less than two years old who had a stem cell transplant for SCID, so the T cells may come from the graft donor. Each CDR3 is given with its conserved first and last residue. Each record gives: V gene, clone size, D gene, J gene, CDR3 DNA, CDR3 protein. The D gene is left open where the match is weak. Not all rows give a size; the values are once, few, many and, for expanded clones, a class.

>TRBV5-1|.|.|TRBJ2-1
TGCGCCAGCGGGGTCAGGAGCTCCTACAATGAGCAGTTCTTC
CASGVRSSYNEQFF
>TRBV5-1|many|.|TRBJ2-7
TGCGCCAGCAGAGGACAAGGCGGCTACGAGCAGTACTTC
CASRGQGGYEQYF
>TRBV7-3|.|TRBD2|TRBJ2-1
TGTGCCAGCAGCCCTTCTAGCGGGGGGCACAATGAGCAGTTCTTC
CASSPSSGGHNEQFF
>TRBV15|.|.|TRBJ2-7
TGTGCCACCAGCAGAGCAGGGGACTACGAGCAGTACTTC
CATSRAGDYEQYF
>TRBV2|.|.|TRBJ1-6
TGTGCCAGCAGTGACACAGGGACGTCCTATAATTCACCCCTCCACTTT
CASSDTGTSYNSPLHF
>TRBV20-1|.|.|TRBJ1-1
TGCAGTGCTAGAAGGGGGGGCACTGAAGCTTTCTTT
CSARRGGTEAFF
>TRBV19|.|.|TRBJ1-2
TGTGCCAGTAGGCAAACCACCGAAACCGGTGGCTACACCTTC
CASRQTTETGGYTF
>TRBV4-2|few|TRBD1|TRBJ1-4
TGTGCCAGCAGCCAAGTAGTCAACAGGGGGCGCGGGGCTAATGAAAAACTGTTTTTT
CASSQVVNRGRGANEKLFF
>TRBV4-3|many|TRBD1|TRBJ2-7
TGCGCCAGCAGCCAAGATCGGACAGGAACCTACGAGCAGTACTTC
CASSQDRTGTYEQYF
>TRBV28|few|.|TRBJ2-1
TGTGCCAGCAGTTTGGGCGGACTACCGAATGAGCAGTTCTTC
CASSLGGLPNEQFF
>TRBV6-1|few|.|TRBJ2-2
TGTGCCAGCGGGGCAGCCACCCACCCCGGGGAGCTGTTTTTT
CASGAATHPGELFF
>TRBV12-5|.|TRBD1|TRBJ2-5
TGTGCTAGTGGTTTCCGACAGGGGGCAGGTGGGGAGACCCAGTACTTC
CASGFRQGAGGETQYF
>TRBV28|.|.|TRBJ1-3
TGTGCCAGCAGTTTATGGTCTGGAAACACCATATATTTT
CASSLWSGNTIYF
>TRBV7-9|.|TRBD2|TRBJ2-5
TGTGCCAGCAGCTTCAGACTAGCGGGGGACCAAGAGACCCAGTACTTC
CASSFRLAGDQETQYF
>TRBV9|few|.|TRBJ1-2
TGTGCCAGCAGCGTAGGTTACAGGGGCTACACCTTC
CASSVGYRGYTF
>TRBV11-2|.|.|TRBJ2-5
TGTGCCAGCAGCTTGTCGGCGGGGGAGACCCAGTACTTC
CASSLSAGETQYF
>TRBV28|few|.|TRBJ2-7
TGTGCCAGCAGCTCCTTCCTCCGGGTGACCTACGAGCAGTACTTC
CASSSFLRVTYEQYF
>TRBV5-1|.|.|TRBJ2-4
TGCGCCAGCGGCCCAGGGGTAGCCAAAAACATTCAGTACTTC
CASGPGVAKNIQYF
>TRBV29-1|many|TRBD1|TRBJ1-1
TGCAGCGTCCGGACAGGGATGAACACTGAAGCTTTCTTT
CSVRTGMNTEAFF
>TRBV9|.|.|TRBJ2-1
TGTGCCAGCAGCGTAGAACAGATAAACAATGAGCAGTTCTTC
CASSVEQINNEQFF
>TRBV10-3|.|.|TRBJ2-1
TGTGCCATCAGTGGTTATGGACAGAGCTACAATGAGCAGTTCTTC
CAISGYGQSYNEQFF
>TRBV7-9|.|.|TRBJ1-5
TGTGCCAGCAGCGCGGACAGAGGTTATAGCAATCAGCCCCAGCATTTT
CASSADRGYSNQPQHF
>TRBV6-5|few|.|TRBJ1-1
TGTGCCAGCAGTTACAAGCTCGGGGTGACTGAAGCTTTCTTT
CASSYKLGVTEAFF
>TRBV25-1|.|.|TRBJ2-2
TGTGCCAGCAGTGTTCCCGGGACCCCCGGGGAGCTGTTTTTT
CASSVPGTPGELFF
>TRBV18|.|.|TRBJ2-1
TGTGCCAGCTCACCAGGAGTCGGCAGGGCGTCCTCCTACAATGAGCAGTTCTTC
CASSPGVGRASSYNEQFF
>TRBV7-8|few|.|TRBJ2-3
TGTGCCAGCAGCTTAAAGGATCTGTTCGCAGATACGCAGTATTTT
CASSLKDLFADTQYF
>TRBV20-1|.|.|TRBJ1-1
TGCAGTGCTAGGAGGGCCGTAGGAGGGACTGAAGCTTTCTTT
CSARRAVGGTEAFF
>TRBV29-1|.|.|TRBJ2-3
TGCAGCGTTGAAAGGGTCGCGGGGGCCCCCACAGATACGCAGTATTTT
CSVERVAGAPTDTQYF
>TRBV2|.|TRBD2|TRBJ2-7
TGTGCCAGCAAACAGCGGGGGCCCTACGAGCAGTACTTC
CASKQRGPYEQYF
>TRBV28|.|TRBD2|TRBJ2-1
TGTGCCAGCAGTCCCCCGGCGGGGGGGCTAGGTGAGCAGTTCTTC
CASSPPAGGLGEQFF
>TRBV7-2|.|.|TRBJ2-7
TGTGCCAGCAGCCCAGTGGGACTTGGGCGGGACGAGCAGTACTTC
CASSPVGLGRDEQYF
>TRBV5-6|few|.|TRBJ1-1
TGTGCCAGCAGCTTTTTCTCGAACACTGAAGCTTTCTTT
CASSFFSNTEAFF
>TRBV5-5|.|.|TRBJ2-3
TGTGCCAGCAGCTTGGGGTCTCAGGGCAGCACAGATACGCAGTATTTT
CASSLGSQGSTDTQYF
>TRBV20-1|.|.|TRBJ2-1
TGCAGTGCTAGAGTCGGACACAATGAGCAGTTCTTC
CSARVGHNEQFF
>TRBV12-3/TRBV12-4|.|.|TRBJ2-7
TGTGCCAGCAGTTTAGGAGGAAGGGTTGTCGAGCAGTACTTC
CASSLGGRVVEQYF
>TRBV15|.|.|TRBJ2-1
TGTGCCACCAGCAGAGGACCACAGGACGGGAATGAGCAGTTCTTC
CATSRGPQDGNEQFF
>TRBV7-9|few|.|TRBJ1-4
TGTGCCAGCAGCTCCGGGACATATCCTAATGAAAAACTGTTTTTT
CASSSGTYPNEKLFF
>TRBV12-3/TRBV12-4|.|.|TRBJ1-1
TGTGCCAGCACAGTAGGGCCTCCTTTGAACACTGAAGCTTTCTTT
CASTVGPPLNTEAFF
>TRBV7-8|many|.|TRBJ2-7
TGTGCCAGCAGCTCAAGTGGGCGGGGGCCCTACGAGCAGTACTTC
CASSSSGRGPYEQYF
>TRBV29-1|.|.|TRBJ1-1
TGCAGCGCGATGGACACTGAAGCTTTCTTT
CSAMDTEAFF
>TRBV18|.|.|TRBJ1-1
TGTGCCAGCTCACCTCCTGGGGGATGGAACACTGAAGCTTTCTTT
CASSPPGGWNTEAFF
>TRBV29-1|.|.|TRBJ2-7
TGCAGCGTTGAAACCGGGAGCTCCTACGAGCAGTACTTC
CSVETGSSYEQYF
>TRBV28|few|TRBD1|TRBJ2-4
TGTGCCAGCAGTTTGAGTGCGGCAGGGGGCGCGGGGATACCCAAAAACATTCAGTACTTC
CASSLSAAGGAGIPKNIQYF
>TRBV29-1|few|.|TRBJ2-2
TGCAGCGTCCCCTCCGGAGAGGCCGGGGAGCTGTTTTTT
CSVPSGEAGELFF
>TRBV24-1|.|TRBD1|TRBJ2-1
TGTGCCACCAGTGACCACGGACAGGCGCTCAATGAGCAGTTCTTC
CATSDHGQALNEQFF
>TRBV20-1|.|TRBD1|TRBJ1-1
TGCAGTGCTAGAGAAGACAGGGGCCCGGACACTGAAGCTTTCTTT
CSAREDRGPDTEAFF
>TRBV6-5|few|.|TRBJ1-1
TGTGCCAGCAGTTACTCCCGGGTCTTAGGCACTGAAGCTTTCTTT
CASSYSRVLGTEAFF
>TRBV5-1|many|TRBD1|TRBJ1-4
TGCGCCAGCAGCTTCGGGACAGGGGACGAAAAACTGTTTTTT
CASSFGTGDEKLFF
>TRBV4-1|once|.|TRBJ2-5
TGCGCCAGCAGCCAAGATGACAGGAGTTCACTAGAGACCCAGTACTTC
CASSQDDRSSLETQYF
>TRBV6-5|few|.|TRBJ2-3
TGTGCCAGCAGTTACTCTGACCTTCATACGCAGTATTTT
CASSYSDLHTQYF
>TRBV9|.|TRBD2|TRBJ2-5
TGTGCCAGCAGTAGCGGGGCGAACCAAGAGACCCAGTACTTC
CASSSGANQETQYF
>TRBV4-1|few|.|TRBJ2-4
TGCGCCAGCAGCCAAGATATCGGGCTGGCTTCGAACATTCAGTACTTC
CASSQDIGLASNIQYF
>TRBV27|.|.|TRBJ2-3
TGTGCCAGCGGGAGGAAATCAGGGGGGGGAGATACGCAGTATTTT
CASGRKSGGGDTQYF